The sequence of this TCR beta chain was determined in a study of blood T cells in healthy people across ages. This clonotype was detected only a few times. A sample-barcoded 5' primer and a J-beta primer mix were used in a second PCR of roughly 6 to 11 cycles. TCRdb redid the calling of the 5' RACE reads with MiXCR, one entry per CDR3 protein. The sample has around 1.5 million distinct CDR3 sequences, approximately 38% seen once. The germline CDR1 and CDR2 sequences are MNHEY and SMNVEV (reference sequence). The CDR3 extends over 15 amino acids. The V end lost 2 bases, the J end lost 4 bases, and 14 bases lay between the germline ends.

The rearrangement links TRBV27 to TRBJ1-2, with D unresolved. This receptor was obtained from a woman aged 18-35 years in good health. Sequencing was performed on blood. Written as DNA, the CDR3 is TGTGCCAGCAGTTTACGGGGTGGAAGTAGCTATGGCTACACCTTC. Translated: CASSLRGGSSYGYTF.